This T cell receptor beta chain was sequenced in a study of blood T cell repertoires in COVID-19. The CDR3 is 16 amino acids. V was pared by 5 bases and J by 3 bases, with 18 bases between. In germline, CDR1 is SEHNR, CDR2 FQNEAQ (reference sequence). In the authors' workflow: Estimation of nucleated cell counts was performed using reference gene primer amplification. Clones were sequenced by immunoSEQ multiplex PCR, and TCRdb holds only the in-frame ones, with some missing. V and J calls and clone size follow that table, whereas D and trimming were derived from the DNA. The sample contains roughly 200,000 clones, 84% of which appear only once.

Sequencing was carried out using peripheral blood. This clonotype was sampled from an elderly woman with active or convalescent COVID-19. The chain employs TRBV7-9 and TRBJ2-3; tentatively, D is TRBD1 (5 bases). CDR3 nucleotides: TGTGCCAGCAGCCCGAATCCGACAGCAATAACAGATACGCAGTATTTT. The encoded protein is CASSPNPTAITDTQYF.